The subject of this entry is one T cell receptor (beta chain). V lost 5 bases, J lost 5 bases, and 13 bases lay in between. The length of the CDR3 is 14 residues. CDR1 and CDR2 (germline): SGHTA, FQGTGA. Sequencing was performed with immunoSEQ multiplex PCR; in TCRdb, only in-frame clones are kept and a portion is missing. The sample gives about 170,000 clones, roughly 87% of which show up once; around 1.3% is in the top ten. The entry originates in a study of blood T cell repertoires in COVID-19. On the study more broadly: Both acute and convalescent COVID-19 samples were obtained from the United States, Italy and Spain. PBMCs, B-cell-depleted T cells, or T cells provided the cDNA or gDNA that made up the material.

This receptor was taken from a human donor with acute COVID-19. The donor label of this sample is uncertain. Sample: PBMCs or T cells enriched from blood (not recorded which). This sequence joins TRBV7-3 and TRBJ2-1; D may be TRBD1 (5 bases). CDR3 amino acids: CASSQSRVHNEQFF. The CDR3 nucleotides read TGTGCCAGCAGCCAATCCAGGGTCCACAATGAGCAGTTCTTC. Using reference TRBV7-3 and TRBJ2-1 for the parts outside the CDR3, the full variable domain is GAGVSQTPSNKVTEKGKYVELRCDPISGHTALYWYRQSLGQGPEFLIYFQGTGAADDSGLPNDRFFAVRPEGSVSTLKIQRTERGDSAVYLCASSQSRVHNEQFFGPGTRLTVL.